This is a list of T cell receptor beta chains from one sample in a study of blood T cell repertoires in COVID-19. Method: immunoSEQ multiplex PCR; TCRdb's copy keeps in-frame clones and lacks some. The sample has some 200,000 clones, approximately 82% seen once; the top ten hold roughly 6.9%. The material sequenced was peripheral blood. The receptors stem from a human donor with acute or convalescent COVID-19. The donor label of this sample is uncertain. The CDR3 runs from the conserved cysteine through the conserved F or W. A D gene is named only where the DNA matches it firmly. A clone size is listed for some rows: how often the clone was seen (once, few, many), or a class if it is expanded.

CDR3aa: CASSQGPTSGRETQYF; CDR3nt: TGTGCCAGCAGCCAAGGACCGACTAGCGGGAGGGAGACCCAGTACTTC; v_gene: TRBV3-1/TRBV3-2; abundance: -; j_gene: TRBJ2-5; d_gene: TRBD2
CDR3aa: CASSTGTGVEQYF; CDR3nt: TGTGCCAGCAGTACCGGGACAGGGGTCGAGCAGTACTTC; v_gene: TRBV12-3/TRBV12-4; abundance: -; j_gene: TRBJ2-7; d_gene: TRBD1
CDR3aa: CASSLGRGRENTEAFF; CDR3nt: TGTGCCAGCAGCTTGGGCAGGGGGCGCGAGAACACTGAAGCTTTCTTT; v_gene: TRBV5-4; abundance: -; j_gene: TRBJ1-1; d_gene: TRBD1
CDR3aa: CASSQEVGQGQETQYF; CDR3nt: TGCGCCAGCAGCCAAGAAGTGGGACAGGGGCAAGAGACCCAGTACTTC; v_gene: TRBV4-1; abundance: -; j_gene: TRBJ2-5; d_gene: TRBD1
CDR3aa: CASSPRAGTTYEQYF; CDR3nt: TGCGCCAGCAGCCCCAGGGCAGGTACTACCTACGAGCAGTACTTC; v_gene: TRBV4-3; abundance: -; j_gene: TRBJ2-7; d_gene: -
CDR3aa: CATRDQETQYF; CDR3nt: TGTGCCACGCGGGACCAAGAGACCCAGTACTTC; v_gene: TRBV27; abundance: -; j_gene: TRBJ2-5; d_gene: -
CDR3aa: CASSPSQGSTEAFF; CDR3nt: TGTGCCAGCTCACCTTCACAGGGGAGTACTGAAGCTTTCTTT; v_gene: TRBV18; abundance: -; j_gene: TRBJ1-1; d_gene: TRBD1
CDR3aa: CAWRQEGYEQYF; CDR3nt: TGTGCTTGGCGGCAGGAGGGCTACGAGCAGTACTTC; v_gene: TRBV19; abundance: -; j_gene: TRBJ2-7; d_gene: -
CDR3aa: CASSYKGAKNYGYTF; CDR3nt: TGTGCCAGCAGTTACAAGGGGGCAAAGAACTATGGCTACACCTTC; v_gene: TRBV6-5; abundance: -; j_gene: TRBJ1-2; d_gene: TRBD1
CDR3aa: CASHRRAALGTEAFF; CDR3nt: TGTGCCAGCCACCGGCGGGCAGCCTTGGGCACTGAAGCTTTCTTT; v_gene: TRBV6-5; abundance: once; j_gene: TRBJ1-1; d_gene: -
CDR3aa: CASSKGDSYNEQFF; CDR3nt: TGTGCCAGCAGCAAGGGGGACAGCTACAATGAGCAGTTCTTC; v_gene: TRBV21-1; abundance: -; j_gene: TRBJ2-1; d_gene: -
CDR3aa: CASSADRVGYEQYF; CDR3nt: TGTGCCAGCAGCGCCGACAGGGTTGGCTACGAGCAGTACTTC; v_gene: TRBV9; abundance: -; j_gene: TRBJ2-7; d_gene: TRBD1
CDR3aa: CASSSGTSGRETQYF; CDR3nt: TGTGCCAGCAGTTCGGGGACTAGCGGGAGGGAGACCCAGTACTTC; v_gene: TRBV6-5; abundance: -; j_gene: TRBJ2-5; d_gene: TRBD2
CDR3aa: CASSSRGGETQYF; CDR3nt: TGTGCCAGCAGCTCCAGGGGTGGGGAGACCCAGTACTTC; v_gene: TRBV9; abundance: -; j_gene: TRBJ2-5; d_gene: -
CDR3aa: CASSSGTGVNEKLFF; CDR3nt: TGCGCCAGCAGCTCCGGGACAGGGGTAAATGAAAAACTGTTTTTT; v_gene: TRBV5-1; abundance: few; j_gene: TRBJ1-4; d_gene: TRBD1
CDR3aa: CASSRFLGTAPSTNEKLFF; CDR3nt: TGTGCCAGCAGTCGCTTCCTCGGGACAGCGCCATCAACTAATGAAAAACTGTTTTTT; v_gene: TRBV6-6; abundance: -; j_gene: TRBJ1-4; d_gene: TRBD1
CDR3aa: CASSTLGASGRRKETQYF; CDR3nt: TGTGCCAGTAGTACCCTCGGGGCTAGCGGGAGGAGGAAAGAGACCCAGTACTTC; v_gene: TRBV19; abundance: -; j_gene: TRBJ2-5; d_gene: TRBD2
CDR3aa: CASSVGGALRDTQYF; CDR3nt: TGTGCCAGCAGCGTAGGAGGAGCCCTAAGGGATACGCAGTATTTT; v_gene: TRBV9; abundance: -; j_gene: TRBJ2-3; d_gene: -
CDR3aa: CASSQTGQWSGELFF; CDR3nt: TGCGCCAGCAGCCAAACGGGACAGTGGTCCGGGGAGCTGTTTTTT; v_gene: TRBV4-3; abundance: once; j_gene: TRBJ2-2; d_gene: TRBD1
CDR3aa: CASNLLGFEQFF; CDR3nt: TGTGCCAGTAATTTGTTGGGCTTTGAGCAGTTCTTC; v_gene: TRBV19; abundance: -; j_gene: TRBJ2-1; d_gene: -
CDR3aa: CATRRGSGETQYF; CDR3nt: TGTGCCACCCGGCGGGGGTCGGGGGAGACCCAGTACTTC; v_gene: TRBV2; abundance: -; j_gene: TRBJ2-5; d_gene: TRBD2
CDR3aa: CASSLLLAGAGELFF; CDR3nt: TGTGCCAGCAGCTTGTTACTAGCGGGAGCCGGGGAGCTGTTTTTT; v_gene: TRBV5-6; abundance: once; j_gene: TRBJ2-2; d_gene: TRBD2
CDR3aa: CASRLDRGYGYTF; CDR3nt: TGTGCCAGCAGGTTGGACAGGGGGTATGGCTACACCTTC; v_gene: TRBV2; abundance: -; j_gene: TRBJ1-2; d_gene: TRBD1
CDR3aa: CASSQGFSGSWGYTF; CDR3nt: TGCGCCAGCAGCCAAGGATTCTCCGGGTCCTGGGGCTACACCTTC; v_gene: TRBV5-1; abundance: -; j_gene: TRBJ1-2; d_gene: -
CDR3aa: CASSQVGGSYNEQFF; CDR3nt: TGTGCCAGCAGCCAAGTTGGCGGTTCCTACAATGAGCAGTTCTTC; v_gene: TRBV3-1/TRBV3-2; abundance: -; j_gene: TRBJ2-1; d_gene: -
CDR3aa: CASSGGGYNSPLHF; CDR3nt: TGTGCCAGCTCTGGGGGCGGGTATAATTCACCCCTCCACTTT; v_gene: TRBV7-9; abundance: once; j_gene: TRBJ1-6; d_gene: -
CDR3aa: CASSGGLAGTNEQFF; CDR3nt: TGCGCCAGCAGTGGGGGACTAGCGGGTACTAATGAGCAGTTCTTC; v_gene: TRBV10-1; abundance: -; j_gene: TRBJ2-1; d_gene: TRBD2
CDR3aa: CATTGQQNQPQHF; CDR3nt: TGTGCCACTACGGGACAGCAAAATCAGCCCCAGCATTTT; v_gene: TRBV19; abundance: -; j_gene: TRBJ1-5; d_gene: TRBD1
CDR3aa: CASSLATELDTQYF; CDR3nt: TGCGCCAGCAGCTTGGCCACAGAGCTGGATACGCAGTATTTT; v_gene: TRBV5-1; abundance: -; j_gene: TRBJ2-3; d_gene: -
CDR3aa: CASSFRPGTGMTGELFF; CDR3nt: TGTGCCAGCAGCTTCCGTCCCGGGACAGGGATGACCGGGGAGCTGTTTTTT; v_gene: TRBV3-1/TRBV3-2; abundance: -; j_gene: TRBJ2-2; d_gene: TRBD1
CDR3aa: CACIDRVGYGYTF; CDR3nt: TGTGCCTGTATTGACAGGGTCGGGTATGGCTACACCTTC; v_gene: TRBV30; abundance: -; j_gene: TRBJ1-2; d_gene: TRBD1
CDR3aa: CASSLVSQGARTRPGELFF; CDR3nt: TGTGCCAGCAGCTTAGTATCGCAGGGGGCTCGAACACGTCCCGGGGAGCTGTTTTTT; v_gene: TRBV7-2; abundance: -; j_gene: TRBJ2-2; d_gene: TRBD1
CDR3aa: CATSRDGATGFSNTIYF; CDR3nt: TGTGCCACCAGCAGAGATGGGGCGACAGGGTTCTCGAACACCATATATTTT; v_gene: TRBV15; abundance: -; j_gene: TRBJ1-3; d_gene: TRBD1
CDR3aa: CASSLRQGRTEAFF; CDR3nt: TGTGCCAGCAGCCTCCGACAGGGTCGTACTGAAGCTTTCTTT; v_gene: TRBV7-3; abundance: -; j_gene: TRBJ1-1; d_gene: TRBD1
CDR3aa: CASSFGQGVGYGYTF; CDR3nt: TGTGCCAGCAGCTTCGGACAGGGGGTTGGCTATGGCTACACCTTC; v_gene: TRBV7-9; abundance: -; j_gene: TRBJ1-2; d_gene: TRBD1
CDR3aa: CASSSKGGAGRYEQYF; CDR3nt: TGTGCCAGCAGTTCAAAGGGAGGGGCCGGGCGCTACGAGCAGTACTTC; v_gene: TRBV9; abundance: -; j_gene: TRBJ2-7; d_gene: TRBD2
CDR3aa: CASSYLSGRQENEQFF; CDR3nt: TGTGCCAGCAGTTACCTCAGCGGGAGGCAAGAGAATGAGCAGTTCTTC; v_gene: TRBV6-5; abundance: -; j_gene: TRBJ2-1; d_gene: TRBD2
CDR3aa: CASSDRLGLTDTQYF; CDR3nt: TGCGCCAGCAGTGATAGACTTGGCCTCACAGATACGCAGTATTTT; v_gene: TRBV10-2; abundance: few; j_gene: TRBJ2-3; d_gene: -
CDR3aa: CASSETAAEAFF; CDR3nt: TGCGCCAGCAGTGAGACAGCCGCTGAAGCTTTCTTT; v_gene: TRBV5-1; abundance: -; j_gene: TRBJ1-1; d_gene: -
CDR3aa: CAISTGDGYTF; CDR3nt: TGTGCCATCAGCACAGGGGATGGCTACACCTTC; v_gene: TRBV10-3; abundance: -; j_gene: TRBJ1-2; d_gene: TRBD1
CDR3aa: CASSQEGRRGSGNTIYF; CDR3nt: TGTGCCAGCAGCCAAGAGGGCCGCCGGGGGAGTGGAAACACCATATATTTT; v_gene: TRBV4-2; abundance: -; j_gene: TRBJ1-3; d_gene: -
CDR3aa: CASSGAAGYEQYF; CDR3nt: TGTGCCAGCAGTGGTGCAGCAGGTTACGAGCAGTACTTC; v_gene: TRBV27; abundance: once; j_gene: TRBJ2-7; d_gene: -
CDR3aa: CSVEGGAEGVDTQYF; CDR3nt: TGCAGCGTTGAAGGTGGGGCAGAGGGGGTAGATACGCAGTATTTT; v_gene: TRBV29-1; abundance: once; j_gene: TRBJ2-3; d_gene: -
CDR3aa: CASSPPLVSLHF; CDR3nt: TGTGCCAGCAGTCCCCCTTTGGTTAGCCTCCACTTT; v_gene: TRBV28; abundance: -; j_gene: TRBJ1-6; d_gene: -
CDR3aa: CASSLEGGGYTF; CDR3nt: TGCGCCAGCAGCTTGGAAGGGGGTGGCTACACCTTC; v_gene: TRBV5-1; abundance: -; j_gene: TRBJ1-2; d_gene: -
CDR3aa: CASSPRREGLAGVPQETQYF; CDR3nt: TGTGCCAGCTCACCACGGAGGGAGGGACTAGCGGGAGTACCTCAAGAGACCCAGTACTTC; v_gene: TRBV18; abundance: -; j_gene: TRBJ2-5; d_gene: TRBD2
CDR3aa: CASSLADRWNTGELFF; CDR3nt: TGTGCCAGCAGCTTAGCCGACAGGTGGAACACCGGGGAGCTGTTTTTT; v_gene: TRBV7-2; abundance: -; j_gene: TRBJ2-2; d_gene: -
CDR3aa: CASRPLPELADTF; CDR3nt: TGTGCCAGCAGACCCCTACCGGAGTTGGCGGACACCTTC; v_gene: TRBV6-5; abundance: -; j_gene: TRBJ1-2; d_gene: -
CDR3aa: CASSVELAGVETQYF; CDR3nt: TGTGCCAGCAGCGTCGAACTAGCGGGAGTAGAGACCCAGTACTTC; v_gene: TRBV9; abundance: -; j_gene: TRBJ2-5; d_gene: TRBD2
CDR3aa: CASSLDYGRAYNEQFF; CDR3nt: TGTGCCAGCAGCTTAGATTACGGGAGGGCCTACAATGAGCAGTTCTTC; v_gene: TRBV7-2; abundance: few; j_gene: TRBJ2-1; d_gene: TRBD2